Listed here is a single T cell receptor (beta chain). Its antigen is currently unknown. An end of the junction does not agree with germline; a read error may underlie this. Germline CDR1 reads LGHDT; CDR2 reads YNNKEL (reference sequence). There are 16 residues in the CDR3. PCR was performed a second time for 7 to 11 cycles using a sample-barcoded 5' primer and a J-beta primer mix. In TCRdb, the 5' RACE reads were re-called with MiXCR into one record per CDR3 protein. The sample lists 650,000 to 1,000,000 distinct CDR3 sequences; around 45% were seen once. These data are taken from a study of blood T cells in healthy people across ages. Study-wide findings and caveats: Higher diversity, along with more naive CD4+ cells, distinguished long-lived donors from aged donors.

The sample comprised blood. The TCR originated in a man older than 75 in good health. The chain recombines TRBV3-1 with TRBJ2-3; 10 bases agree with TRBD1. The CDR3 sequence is CTSSPNLGTGDHTQYF. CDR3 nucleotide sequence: TGCACCAGCAGTCCAAATTTAGGGACAGGGGATCATACGCAGTATTTT.